One T cell receptor beta chain is described in this entry. The investigators reverse transcribed all of the isolated RNA, so they sequenced expressed TCRB transcripts. The repertoire was sequenced with immunoSEQ multiplex PCR; TCRdb's copy has only in-frame clones and lacks some. Among more than 150,000 clones listed, 10% to 15% were seen once. This sample was included in a study of beta chain features in type 1 diabetes. The V segment lost 3 bases and the J segment 3 bases; nucleotides outside the gene matches: 7. The CDR3 loop spans 16 amino acids. Germline-derived CDR1 and CDR2 are MNHNS and SASEGT.

Sequencing was done on a sample of central memory CD4+ T cells from blood. The clonotype originates from a woman under 30 in good health. The chain carries TRBV6-1 and TRBJ2-5, with 10 positions matching TRBD2. Written as DNA, the CDR3 is TGTGCCAGCAGTGAGGGAGCGGGAGGGCCGGAAGAGACCCAGTACTTC. It translates to CASSEGAGGPEETQYF.